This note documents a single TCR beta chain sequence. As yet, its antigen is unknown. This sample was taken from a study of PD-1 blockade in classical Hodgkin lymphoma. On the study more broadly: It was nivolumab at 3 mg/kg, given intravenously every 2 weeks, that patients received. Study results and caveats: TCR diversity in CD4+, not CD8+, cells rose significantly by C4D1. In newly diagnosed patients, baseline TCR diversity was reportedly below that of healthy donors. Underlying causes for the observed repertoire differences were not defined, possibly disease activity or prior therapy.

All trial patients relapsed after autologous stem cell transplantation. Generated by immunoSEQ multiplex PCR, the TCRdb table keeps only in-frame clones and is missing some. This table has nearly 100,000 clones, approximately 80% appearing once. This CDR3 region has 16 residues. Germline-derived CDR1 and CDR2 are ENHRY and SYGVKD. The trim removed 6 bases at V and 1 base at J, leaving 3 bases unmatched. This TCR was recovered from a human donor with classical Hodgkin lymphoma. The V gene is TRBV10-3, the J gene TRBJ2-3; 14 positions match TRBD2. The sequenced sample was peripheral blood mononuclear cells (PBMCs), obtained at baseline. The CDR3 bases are TGTGCCATCAGCATGACTAGCGGGAGGGGCACAGATACGCAGTATTTT. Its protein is CAISMTSGRGTDTQYF.